The 2 T cell receptor beta chains in this list originate from one sample, sequenced in a study of blood T cell repertoires in COVID-19. Here immunoSEQ multiplex PCR was the method, and the copy in TCRdb shows in-frame clones only, minus some. There are roughly 190,000 clones in the sample; more than 85% occur only once, and around 7% lies in the top ten. Sequenced input: peripheral blood. The origin of the receptors is an elderly woman in a cohort sampled during active or convalescent COVID-19.

The V gene is TRBV5-1, the J gene TRBJ1-1; D not resolved. The CDR3 extends over 15 amino acids. CDR1 is SGHRS and CDR2 is YFSETQ in the germline V gene. Between the trimmed V and J ends, which lost 0 bases and 1 base, there was a span of 10 bases. The CDR3 region is CASSLAGYSNTEAFF. The CDR3 DNA is TGCGCCAGCAGCTTGGCTGGTTACTCGAACACTGAAGCTTTCTTT.

V is TRBV30 and J is TRBJ1-6, with 7 bases lining up with TRBD1. This CDR3 region has 13 residues. The germline V gene encodes CDR1 GTSNPN and CDR2 SVGIG (reference sequence). Trimming at V came to 0 bases and at J to 11 bases, leaving 4 bases not matched to a gene. The CDR3 protein is CAWSVLRGPPLHF. CDR3 nucleotides: TGTGCCTGGAGTGTACTAAGGGGGCCACCCCTCCACTTT.